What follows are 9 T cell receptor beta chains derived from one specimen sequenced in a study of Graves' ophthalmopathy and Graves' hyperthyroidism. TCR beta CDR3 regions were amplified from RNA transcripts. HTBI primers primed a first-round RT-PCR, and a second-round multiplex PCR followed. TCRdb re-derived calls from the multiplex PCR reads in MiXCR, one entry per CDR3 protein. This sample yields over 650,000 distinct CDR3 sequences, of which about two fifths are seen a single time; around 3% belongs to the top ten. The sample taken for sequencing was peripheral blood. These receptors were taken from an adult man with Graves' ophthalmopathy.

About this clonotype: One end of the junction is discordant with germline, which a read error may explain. The CDR3 nucleotides read TGTGCCAGTAGTATAGGACAGTACTATGGCTACGCCTTC. Its translation is CASSIGQYYGYAF. The genes are TRBV19 and TRBJ1-2; tentative D call: TRBD1 (5 bases). This CDR3 spans 13 amino acids. Germline CDR1 reads LNHDA; CDR2 reads SQIVND (reference sequence).

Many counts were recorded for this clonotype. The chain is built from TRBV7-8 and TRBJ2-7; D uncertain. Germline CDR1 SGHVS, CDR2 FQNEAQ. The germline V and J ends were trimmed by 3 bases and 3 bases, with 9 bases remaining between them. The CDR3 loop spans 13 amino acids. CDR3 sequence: CASSLPGYYEQYF. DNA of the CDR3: TGTGCCAGCAGCTTGCCCGGTTACTACGAGCAGTACTTC.

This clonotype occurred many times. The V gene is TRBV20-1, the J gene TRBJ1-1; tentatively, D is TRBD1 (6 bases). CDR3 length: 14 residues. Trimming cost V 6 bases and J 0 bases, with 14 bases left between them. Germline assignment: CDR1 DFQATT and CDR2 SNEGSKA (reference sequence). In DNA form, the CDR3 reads TGCAGTGCCCTGACAGGACAAATGAACACTGAAGCTTTCTTT. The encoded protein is CSALTGQMNTEAFF.

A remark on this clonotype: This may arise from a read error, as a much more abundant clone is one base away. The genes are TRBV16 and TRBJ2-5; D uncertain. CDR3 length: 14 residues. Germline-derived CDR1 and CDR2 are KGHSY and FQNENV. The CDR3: CGSSQLSAQETQYF. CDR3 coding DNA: TGTGGCAGCAGCCAATTATCAGCTCAAGAGACCCAGTACTTC.

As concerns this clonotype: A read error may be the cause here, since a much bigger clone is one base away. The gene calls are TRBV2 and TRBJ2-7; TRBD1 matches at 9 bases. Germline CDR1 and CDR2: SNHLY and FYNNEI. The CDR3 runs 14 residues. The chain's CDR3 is CTSSPGQGNDEQYF. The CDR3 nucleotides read TGTACCAGCAGCCCGGGACAGGGTAACGACGAGCAGTACTTC.

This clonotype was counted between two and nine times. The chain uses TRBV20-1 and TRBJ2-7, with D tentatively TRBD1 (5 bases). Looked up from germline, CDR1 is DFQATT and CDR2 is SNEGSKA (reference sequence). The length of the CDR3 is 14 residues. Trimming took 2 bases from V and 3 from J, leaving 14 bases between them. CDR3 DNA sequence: TGCAGTGCTAGAAGACAGCCCGGAGACTACGAGCAGTACTTC. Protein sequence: CSARRQPGDYEQYF.

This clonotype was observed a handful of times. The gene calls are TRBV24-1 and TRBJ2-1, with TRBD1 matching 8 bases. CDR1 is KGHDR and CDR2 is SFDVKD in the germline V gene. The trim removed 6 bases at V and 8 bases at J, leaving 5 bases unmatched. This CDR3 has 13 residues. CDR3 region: CATSHRGFDEQFF. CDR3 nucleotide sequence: TGTGCCACCAGTCACAGGGGGTTTGATGAGCAGTTCTTC.

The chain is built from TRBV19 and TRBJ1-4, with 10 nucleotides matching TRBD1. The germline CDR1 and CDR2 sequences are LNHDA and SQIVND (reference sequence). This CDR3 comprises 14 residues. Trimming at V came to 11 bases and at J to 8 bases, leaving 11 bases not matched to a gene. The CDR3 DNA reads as TGTGCCGATAGTACACGGGACAGGGGCGAAAAACTGTTTTTT. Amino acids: CADSTRDRGEKLFF.

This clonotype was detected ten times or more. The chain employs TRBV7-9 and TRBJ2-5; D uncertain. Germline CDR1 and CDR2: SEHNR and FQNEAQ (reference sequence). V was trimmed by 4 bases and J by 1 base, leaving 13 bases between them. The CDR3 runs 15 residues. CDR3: CASSSWDGLQETQYF. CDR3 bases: TGTGCCAGCAGCTCCTGGGATGGGCTCCAAGAGACCCAGTACTTC.